This entry is about one T cell receptor (beta chain). The antigen remains unidentified. The trim removed 1 base at V and 2 bases at J, leaving 7 bases unmatched. Germline V CDR1 and CDR2: SGHVS, FQNEAQ. CDR3 length equals 16 residues. TCRdb called the 5' RACE reads again in MiXCR, with one record for every CDR3 protein. The table shows approximately 250,000 distinct CDR3 sequences, with around 4.9% occurring only once. This entry is derived from a study of T cells after yellow fever vaccination. Study-wide findings and caveats: There was a possibility that FACS-sorted repertoires contained abundant clonotypes contaminating from the bulk population.

The V call is TRBV7-8, the J call TRBJ1-1, with 7 bases fitting TRBD1. Sample: CD4+ T cells sorted from PBMCs, taken on the day of the yellow fever booster vaccination. The receptor was derived from a man between 18 and 29 years old who received the YFV17D yellow fever vaccine. CDR3 sequence: CASSLGPGGANTEAFF. DNA for the CDR3: TGTGCCAGCAGCTTAGGGCCAGGGGGGGCTAACACTGAAGCTTTCTTT.